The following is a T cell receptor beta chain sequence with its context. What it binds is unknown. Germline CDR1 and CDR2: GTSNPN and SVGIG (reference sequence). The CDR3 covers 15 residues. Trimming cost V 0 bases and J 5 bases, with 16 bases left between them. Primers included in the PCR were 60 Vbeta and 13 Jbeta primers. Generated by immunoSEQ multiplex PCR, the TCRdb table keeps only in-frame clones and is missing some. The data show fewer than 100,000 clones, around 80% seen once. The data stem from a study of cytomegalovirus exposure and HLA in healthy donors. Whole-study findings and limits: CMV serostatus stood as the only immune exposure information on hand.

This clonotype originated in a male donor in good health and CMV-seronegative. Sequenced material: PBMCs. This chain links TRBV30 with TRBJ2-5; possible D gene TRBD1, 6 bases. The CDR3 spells CAWSVPVTGRETQYF. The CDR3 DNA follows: TGTGCCTGGAGTGTACCGGTAACAGGGCGGGAGACCCAGTACTTC.